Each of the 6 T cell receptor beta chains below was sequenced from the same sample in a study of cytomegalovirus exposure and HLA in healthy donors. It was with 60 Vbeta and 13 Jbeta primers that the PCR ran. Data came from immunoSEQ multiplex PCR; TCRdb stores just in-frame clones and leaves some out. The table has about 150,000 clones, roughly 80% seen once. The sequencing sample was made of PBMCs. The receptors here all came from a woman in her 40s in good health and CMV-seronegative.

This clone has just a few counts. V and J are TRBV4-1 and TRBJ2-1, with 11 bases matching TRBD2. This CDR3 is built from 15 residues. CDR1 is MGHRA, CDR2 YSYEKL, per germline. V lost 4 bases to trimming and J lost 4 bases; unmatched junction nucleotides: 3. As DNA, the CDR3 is TGCGCCAGCAGCCCGTTAGCGGGAGGGTACAATGAGCAGTTCTTC. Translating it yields CASSPLAGGYNEQFF.

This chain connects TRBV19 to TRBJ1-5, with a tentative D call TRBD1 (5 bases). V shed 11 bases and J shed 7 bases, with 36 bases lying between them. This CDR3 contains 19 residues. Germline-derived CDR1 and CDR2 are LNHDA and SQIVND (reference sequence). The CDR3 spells CAGPDPYPVYVSGGQPQHF. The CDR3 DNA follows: TGTGCCGGCCCGGACCCTTACCCGGTATATGTCTCTGGGGGGCAGCCCCAGCATTTT.

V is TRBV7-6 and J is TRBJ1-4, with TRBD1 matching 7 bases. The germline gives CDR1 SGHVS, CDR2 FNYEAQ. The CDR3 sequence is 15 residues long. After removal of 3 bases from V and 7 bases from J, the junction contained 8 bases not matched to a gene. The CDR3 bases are TGTGCCAGCAGCTTGGCGACAGGGCGAGGTGAAAAACTGTTTTTT. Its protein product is CASSLATGRGEKLFF.

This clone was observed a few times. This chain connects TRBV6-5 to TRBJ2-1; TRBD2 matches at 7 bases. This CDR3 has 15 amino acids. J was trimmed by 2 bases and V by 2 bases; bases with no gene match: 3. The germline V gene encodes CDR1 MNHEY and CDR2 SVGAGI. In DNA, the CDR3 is TGTGCCAGCAGTTACCAGCGGGGCCCCTACAATGAGCAGTTCTTC. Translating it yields CASSYQRGPYNEQFF.

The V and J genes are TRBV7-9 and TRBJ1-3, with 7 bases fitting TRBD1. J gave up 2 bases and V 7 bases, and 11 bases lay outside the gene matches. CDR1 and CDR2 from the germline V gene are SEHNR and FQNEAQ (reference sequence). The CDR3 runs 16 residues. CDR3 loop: CASTPRGTSTGNTIYF. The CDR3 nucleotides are TGTGCCAGCACCCCCAGGGGGACCAGCACTGGAAACACCATATATTTT.

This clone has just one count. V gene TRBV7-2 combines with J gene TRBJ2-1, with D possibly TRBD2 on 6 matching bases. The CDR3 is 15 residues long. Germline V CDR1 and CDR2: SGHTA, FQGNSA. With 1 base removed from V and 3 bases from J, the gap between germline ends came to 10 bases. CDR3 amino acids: CASSLVGGGYNEQFF. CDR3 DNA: TGTGCCAGCAGCTTAGTGGGGGGAGGCTACAATGAGCAGTTCTTC.